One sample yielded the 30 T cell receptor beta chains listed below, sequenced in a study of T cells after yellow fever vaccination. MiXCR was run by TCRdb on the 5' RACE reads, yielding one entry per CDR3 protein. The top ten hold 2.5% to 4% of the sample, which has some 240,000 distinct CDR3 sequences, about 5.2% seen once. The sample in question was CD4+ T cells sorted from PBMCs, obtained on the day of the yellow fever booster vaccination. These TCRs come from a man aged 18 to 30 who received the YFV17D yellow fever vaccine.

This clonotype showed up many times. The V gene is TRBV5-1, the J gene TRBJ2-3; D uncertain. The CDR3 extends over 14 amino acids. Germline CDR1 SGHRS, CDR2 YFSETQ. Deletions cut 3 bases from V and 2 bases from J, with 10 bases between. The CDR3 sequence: CASSSGPYTDTQYF. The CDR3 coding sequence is TGCGCCAGCAGCTCCGGCCCGTACACAGATACGCAGTATTTT.

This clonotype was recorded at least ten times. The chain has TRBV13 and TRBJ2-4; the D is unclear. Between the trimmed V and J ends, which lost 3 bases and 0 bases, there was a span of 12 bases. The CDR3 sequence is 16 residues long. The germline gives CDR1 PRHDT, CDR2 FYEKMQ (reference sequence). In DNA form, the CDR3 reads TGTGCCAGCAGCTTCCAAGGGATTCTAGCCAAAAACATTCAGTACTTC. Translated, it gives CASSFQGILAKNIQYF.

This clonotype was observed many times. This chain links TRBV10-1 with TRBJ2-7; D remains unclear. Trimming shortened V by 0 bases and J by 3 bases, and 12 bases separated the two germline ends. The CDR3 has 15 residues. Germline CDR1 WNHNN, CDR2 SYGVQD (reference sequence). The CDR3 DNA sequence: TGCGCCAGCAGTGAGTCGAACCTTGGAATCTACGAGCAGTACTTC. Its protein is CASSESNLGIYEQYF.

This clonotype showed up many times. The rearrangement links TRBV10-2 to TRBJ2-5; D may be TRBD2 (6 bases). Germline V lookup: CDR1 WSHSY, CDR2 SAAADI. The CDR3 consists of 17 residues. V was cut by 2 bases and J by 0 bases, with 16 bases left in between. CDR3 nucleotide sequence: TGCGCCAGCAGTGAGGGGTCCGGATGGGGGGACCAAGAGACCCAGTACTTC. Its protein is CASSEGSGWGDQETQYF.

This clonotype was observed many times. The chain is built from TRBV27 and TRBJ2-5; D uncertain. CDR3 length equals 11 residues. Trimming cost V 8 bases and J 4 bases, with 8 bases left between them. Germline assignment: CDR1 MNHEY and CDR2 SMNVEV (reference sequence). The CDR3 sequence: CASSMGETQYF. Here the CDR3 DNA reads TGTGCCAGCTCCATGGGAGAGACCCAGTACTTC.

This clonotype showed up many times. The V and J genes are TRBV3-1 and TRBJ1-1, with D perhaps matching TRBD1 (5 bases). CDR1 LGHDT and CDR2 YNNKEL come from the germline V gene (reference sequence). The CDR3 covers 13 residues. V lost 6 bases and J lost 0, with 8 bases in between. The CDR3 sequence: CASSSRVNTEAFF. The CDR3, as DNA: TGTGCCAGCAGTTCCAGGGTGAACACTGAAGCTTTCTTT.

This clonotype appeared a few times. CDR3 sequence reads: CASSFAGRGSYGYTF. CDR3 bases: TGTGCCAGCAGCTTTGCAGGGCGGGGTAGCTATGGCTACACCTTC. The rearrangement joins TRBV5-5 to TRBJ1-2, with a tentative D call TRBD1 (5 bases). The CDR3 loop spans 15 amino acids. The V gene lost 2 bases and the J gene lost 4 bases, with 15 bases spanning the gap. The germline CDR1 and CDR2 sequences are SGHKS and YYEKEE (reference sequence).

CDR3: CASGWRFLGELFF. For the CDR3, the DNA is TGTGCCAGCGGTTGGCGGTTCCTCGGGGAGCTGTTTTTT. The V gene is TRBV12-3 or TRBV12-4, the J gene TRBJ2-2; D is undetermined. V was shortened by 8 bases and J by 7 bases, with 14 bases between the two germline ends. The CDR3 is 13 residues long.

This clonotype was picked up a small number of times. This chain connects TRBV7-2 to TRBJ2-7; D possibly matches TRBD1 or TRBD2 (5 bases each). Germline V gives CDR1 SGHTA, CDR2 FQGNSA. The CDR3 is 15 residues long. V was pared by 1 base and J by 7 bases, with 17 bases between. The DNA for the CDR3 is TGTGCCAGCAGCTTAGGGCTGGGGACCTTAGGGGAGCAGTACGTC. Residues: CASSLGLGTLGEQYV.

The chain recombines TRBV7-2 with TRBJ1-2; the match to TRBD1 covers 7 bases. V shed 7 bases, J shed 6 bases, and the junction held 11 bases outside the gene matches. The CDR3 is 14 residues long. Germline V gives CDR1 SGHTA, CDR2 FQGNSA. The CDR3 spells CASTQGGQGNGYTF. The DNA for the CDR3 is TGTGCCAGCACCCAGGGGGGGCAGGGGAATGGCTACACCTTC.

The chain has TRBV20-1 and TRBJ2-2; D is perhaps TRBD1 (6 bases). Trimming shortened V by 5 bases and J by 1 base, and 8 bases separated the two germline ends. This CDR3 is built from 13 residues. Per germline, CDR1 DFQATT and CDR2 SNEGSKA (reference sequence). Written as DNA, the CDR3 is TGCAGTGCTCAGACAGGGAACACCGGGGAGCTGTTTTTT. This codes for CSAQTGNTGELFF.

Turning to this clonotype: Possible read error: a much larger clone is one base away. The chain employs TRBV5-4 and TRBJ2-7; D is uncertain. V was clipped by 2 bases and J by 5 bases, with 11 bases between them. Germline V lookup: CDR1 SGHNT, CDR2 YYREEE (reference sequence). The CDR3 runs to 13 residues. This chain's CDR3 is CASSFGFTNEQYF. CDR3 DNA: TGTGCCAGCAGCTTCGGGTTCACCAACGAGCAGTACTTC.

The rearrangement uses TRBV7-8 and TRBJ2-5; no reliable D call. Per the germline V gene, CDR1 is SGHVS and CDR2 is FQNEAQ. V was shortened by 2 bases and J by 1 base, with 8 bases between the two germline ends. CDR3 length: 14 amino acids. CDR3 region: CASSLSFSQETQYF. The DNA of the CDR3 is TGTGCCAGCAGCTTAAGTTTCAGCCAAGAGACCCAGTACTTC.

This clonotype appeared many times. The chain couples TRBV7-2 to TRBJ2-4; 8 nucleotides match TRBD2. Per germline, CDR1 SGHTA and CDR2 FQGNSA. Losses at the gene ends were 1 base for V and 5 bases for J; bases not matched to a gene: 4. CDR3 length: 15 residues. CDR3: CASSLGGGPQNIQYF. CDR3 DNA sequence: TGTGCCAGCAGCTTAGGCGGGGGGCCGCAAAACATTCAGTACTTC.

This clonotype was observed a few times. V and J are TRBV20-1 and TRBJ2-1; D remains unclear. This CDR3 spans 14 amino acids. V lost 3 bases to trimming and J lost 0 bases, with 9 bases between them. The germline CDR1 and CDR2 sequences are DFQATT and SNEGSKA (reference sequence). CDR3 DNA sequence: TGCAGTGCTAGGGCCACGGGCTCCTACAATGAGCAGTTCTTC. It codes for CSARATGSYNEQFF.

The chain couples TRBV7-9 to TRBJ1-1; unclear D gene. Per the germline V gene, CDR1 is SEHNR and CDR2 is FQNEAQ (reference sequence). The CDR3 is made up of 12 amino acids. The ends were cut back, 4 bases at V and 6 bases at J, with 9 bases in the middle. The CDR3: CASSSVLAEAFF. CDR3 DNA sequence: TGTGCCAGCAGCTCGGTCCTCGCTGAAGCTTTCTTT.

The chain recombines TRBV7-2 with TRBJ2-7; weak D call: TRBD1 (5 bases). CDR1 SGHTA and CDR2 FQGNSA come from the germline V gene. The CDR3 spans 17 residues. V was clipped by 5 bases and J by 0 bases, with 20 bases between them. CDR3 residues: CASSLSPQGRSSYEQYV. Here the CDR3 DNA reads TGTGCCAGCAGCCTTAGTCCCCAGGGCCGGAGCTCCTACGAGCAGTACGTC.

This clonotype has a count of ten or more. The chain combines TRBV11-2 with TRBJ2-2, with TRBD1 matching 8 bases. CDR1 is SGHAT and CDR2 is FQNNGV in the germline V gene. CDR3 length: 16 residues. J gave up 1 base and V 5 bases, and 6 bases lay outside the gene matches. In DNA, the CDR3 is TGTGCCAGCAGCCTGGGGACAGGCCGGAACACCGGGGAGCTGTTTTTT. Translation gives CASSLGTGRNTGELFF.

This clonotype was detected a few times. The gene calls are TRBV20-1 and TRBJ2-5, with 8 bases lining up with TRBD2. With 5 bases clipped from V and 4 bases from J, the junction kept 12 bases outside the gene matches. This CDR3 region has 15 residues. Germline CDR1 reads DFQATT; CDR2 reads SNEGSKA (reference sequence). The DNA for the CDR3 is TGCAGTGCTGGTGTAGGGACTGCGGGAGGAGAGACCCAGTACTTC. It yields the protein CSAGVGTAGGETQYF.

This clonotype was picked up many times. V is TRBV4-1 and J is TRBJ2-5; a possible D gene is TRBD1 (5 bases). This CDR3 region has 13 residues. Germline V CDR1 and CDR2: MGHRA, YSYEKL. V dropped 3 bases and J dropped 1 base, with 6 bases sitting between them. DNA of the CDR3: TGCGCCAGCAGCCATAGGGGCCAAGAGACCCAGTACTTC. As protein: CASSHRGQETQYF.

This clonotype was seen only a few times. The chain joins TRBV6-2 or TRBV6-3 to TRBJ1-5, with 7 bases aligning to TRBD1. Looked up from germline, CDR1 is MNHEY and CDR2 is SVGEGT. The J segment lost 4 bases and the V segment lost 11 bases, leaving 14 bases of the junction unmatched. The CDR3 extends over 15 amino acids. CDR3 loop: CAASGGSRRNQPQHF. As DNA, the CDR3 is TGTGCCGCCTCAGGGGGATCAAGGAGAAATCAGCCCCAGCATTTT.

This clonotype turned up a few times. CDR3 DNA sequence: TGTGCCAGCAGCGTTAGACAGGGGTGGAGTTCACCCCTCCACTTT. Protein: CASSVRQGWSSPLHF. V and J are TRBV5-6 and TRBJ1-6, with 8 bases fitting TRBD1. Germline CDR1 reads SGHDT; CDR2 reads YYEEEE. With 4 bases clipped from V and 9 bases from J, the junction kept 9 bases outside the gene matches. The CDR3 runs to 15 residues. The whole variable domain, filled in from reference TRBV5-6 and TRBJ1-6, reads DAGVTQSPTHLIKTRGQQVTLRCSPKSGHDTVSWYQQALGQGPQFIFQYYEEEERQRGNFPDRFSGHQFPNYSSELNVNALLLGDSALYLCASSVRQGWSSPLHFGNGTRLTVT.

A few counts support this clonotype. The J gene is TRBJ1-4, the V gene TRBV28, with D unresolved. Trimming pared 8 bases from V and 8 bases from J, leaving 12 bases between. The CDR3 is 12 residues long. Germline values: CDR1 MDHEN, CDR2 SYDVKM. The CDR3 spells CASSGSGEKLFF. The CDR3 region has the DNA TGTGCCAGCTCCGGGTCTGGGGAAAAACTGTTTTTT. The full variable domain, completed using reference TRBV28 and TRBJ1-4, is DVKVTQSSRYLVKRTGEKVFLECVQDMDHENMFWYRQDPGLGLRLIYFSYDVKMKEKGDIPEGYSVSREKKERFSLILESASTNQTSMYLCASSGSGEKLFFGSGTQLSVL.

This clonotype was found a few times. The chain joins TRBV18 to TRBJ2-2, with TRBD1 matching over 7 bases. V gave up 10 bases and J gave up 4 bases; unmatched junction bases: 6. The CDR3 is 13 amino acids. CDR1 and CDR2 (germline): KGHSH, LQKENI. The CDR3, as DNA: TGTGCCACTTCGGGACAGCCCACCGGGGAGCTGTTTTTT. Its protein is CATSGQPTGELFF.

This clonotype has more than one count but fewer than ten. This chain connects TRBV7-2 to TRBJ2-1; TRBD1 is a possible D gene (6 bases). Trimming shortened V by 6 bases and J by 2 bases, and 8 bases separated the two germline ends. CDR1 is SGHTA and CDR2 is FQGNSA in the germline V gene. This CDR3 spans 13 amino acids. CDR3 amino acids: CASRYRAYNEQFF. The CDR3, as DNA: TGTGCCAGCAGATACAGGGCCTACAATGAGCAGTTCTTC.

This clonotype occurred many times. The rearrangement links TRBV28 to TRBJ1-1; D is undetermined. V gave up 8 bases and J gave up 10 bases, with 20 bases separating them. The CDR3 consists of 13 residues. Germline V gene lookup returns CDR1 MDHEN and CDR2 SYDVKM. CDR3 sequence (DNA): TGTGCCAGCTACCCTCGGACGCCACTAGGAGCTTTCTTT. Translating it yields CASYPRTPLGAFF.

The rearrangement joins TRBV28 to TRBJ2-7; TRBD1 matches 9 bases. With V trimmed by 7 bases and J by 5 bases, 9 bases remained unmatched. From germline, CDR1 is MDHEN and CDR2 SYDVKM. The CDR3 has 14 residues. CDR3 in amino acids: CASISGQGTHEQYF. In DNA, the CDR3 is TGTGCCAGCATTTCGGGACAGGGAACGCACGAGCAGTACTTC.

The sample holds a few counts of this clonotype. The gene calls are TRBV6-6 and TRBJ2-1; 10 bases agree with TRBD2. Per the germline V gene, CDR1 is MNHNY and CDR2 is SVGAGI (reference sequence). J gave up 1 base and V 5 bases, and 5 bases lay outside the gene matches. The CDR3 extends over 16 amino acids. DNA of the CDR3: TGTGCCAGCAGTCCCACTAGCGGGGCTTCCTACAATGAGCAGTTCTTC. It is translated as CASSPTSGASYNEQFF.

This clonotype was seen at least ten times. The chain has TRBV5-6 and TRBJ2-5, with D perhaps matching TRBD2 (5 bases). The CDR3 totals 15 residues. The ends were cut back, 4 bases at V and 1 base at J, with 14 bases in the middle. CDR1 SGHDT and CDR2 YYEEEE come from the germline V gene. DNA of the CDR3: TGTGCCAGCAGCAAAAAAGCGGACGGCCAAGAGACCCAGTACTTC. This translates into CASSKKADGQETQYF.

The CDR3 DNA sequence: TGTGCCACCAGCAGAGATGCCAGGGGTTGGGAGACCCAGTACTTC. Protein product: CATSRDARGWETQYF. The chain is built from TRBV15 and TRBJ2-5, with a possible D match to TRBD1 (6 bases). CDR1 is LNHNV, CDR2 YYDKDF, per germline (reference sequence). This CDR3 spans 15 amino acids. The V gene lost 0 bases and the J gene lost 5 bases, with 13 bases spanning the gap.